One sample yielded the 16 T cell receptor beta chains listed below, sequenced in a study of molecular identifiers for immune sequencing clone quantification. TCRdb called the PCR reads again in MiXCR, with one record for every CDR3 protein. The repertoire holds approximately 630,000 distinct CDR3 sequences, with roughly 25% as singletons. The specimen was naive CD8+ T cells from blood, with Jurkat cell RNA spiked in. Subset here: FACS-sorted CD8+CD4-CCR7+CD45RA+ naive T cells. Receptors originate from a human donor in good health. Some libraries in this study had Jurkat cell RNA spiked in.

The sample holds many counts of this clonotype. The chain couples TRBV7-9 to TRBJ1-1, with 8 nucleotides matching TRBD1. Germline assignment: CDR1 SEHNR and CDR2 FQNEAQ (reference sequence). The CDR3 is 13 amino acids. With V trimmed by 4 bases and J by 4 bases, 2 bases remained unmatched. The DNA for the CDR3 is TGTGCCAGCAGCTCAGGGGGCGTCACTGAAGCTTTCTTT. It is translated as CASSSGGVTEAFF.

Notes on this clonotype: The final CDR3 position lacks the conserved phenylalanine or tryptophan, pointing to a likely read error. No DNA is shown, since the ends of the CDR3 on it are uncertain; the CDR3 is the one TCRdb lists. The genes are TRBV28 and TRBJ2-2. Germline CDR1 is MDHEN and CDR2 is SYDVKM. Counting both end residues, the CDR3 totals 13 amino acids. CDR3 amino acids: CASSLYDTGELLV.

This clonotype occurred many times. The chain couples TRBV7-2 to TRBJ2-3; 7 bases are a match to TRBD1. Germline V gene sequence: CDR1 SGHTA, CDR2 FQGNSA. Trimming cost V 2 bases and J 5 bases; bases outside gene matches: 1. This CDR3 is built from 13 residues. CDR3: CASSLPGGDTQYF. The CDR3, as DNA: TGTGCCAGCAGCTTACCAGGGGGAGATACGCAGTATTTT.

Remarks on this clonotype: Since a much larger clone is just one base distant, this may be a read error. The gene calls are TRBV27 and TRBJ1-4; D perhaps matches TRBD1 (6 bases). The V gene's germline CDR1 is MNHEY and CDR2 SMNVEV (reference sequence). This CDR3 is built from 16 residues. CDR3 DNA sequence: TGTGTCAGCAGTTTAGGGGGGCTCGCAACTAATGAAAAACTGTTTTTT. Protein: CVSSLGGLATNEKLFF.

This clonotype showed up many times. The V call is TRBV10-2, the J call TRBJ2-3; D might be TRBD2 (5 bases). Germline V CDR1 and CDR2: WSHSY, SAAADI. This CDR3 comprises 13 residues. V lost 3 bases, J lost 4 bases, and 8 bases lay in between. This chain's CDR3 is CASSDSGSDTQYF. In DNA form, the CDR3 reads TGCGCCAGCAGTGACTCGGGATCAGATACGCAGTATTTT.

The DNA for the CDR3 is TGCAGTGCTAGAAACCCAGGATTCTCTGGAAACACCATATATTTT. It codes for CSARNPGFSGNTIYF. The chain carries TRBV20-1 and TRBJ1-3; D unresolved. The CDR3 is 15 amino acids. CDR1 is DFQATT, CDR2 SNEGSKA, per germline (reference sequence). Trimming shortened V by 2 bases and J by 0 bases, and 11 bases separated the two germline ends.

As concerns this clonotype: The junction differs from germline at one of its ends, possibly a read error. J is TRBJ1-2 and V is TRBV19; no firm D call. Germline V gene data show CDR1 as LNHDA and CDR2 as SQIVND (reference sequence). The CDR3 is made up of 13 amino acids. The CDR3 region has the DNA TGTGCCAGTAGTCTCGGATGGCAGCTTGGCTCCACCTTC. It translates to CASSLGWQLGSTF.

This clonotype was recorded many times. V is TRBV30 and J is TRBJ1-1, with D maybe TRBD1 (5 bases). Germline V CDR1 and CDR2: GTSNPN, SVGIG (reference sequence). Between the trimmed V and J ends, which lost 2 bases and 4 bases, there was a span of 11 bases. CDR3 length: 13 residues. The CDR3 sequence: CAWSQTGPTEAFF. CDR3 DNA sequence: TGTGCCTGGAGTCAAACAGGTCCCACTGAAGCTTTCTTT.

In its sample, this clonotype was seen many times. The chain uses TRBV7-8 and TRBJ2-3; 10 bases agree with TRBD2. V lost 1 base and J lost 4; bases outside the gene matches: 5. CDR3 length: 16 amino acids. CDR1 and CDR2 from the germline V gene are SGHVS and FQNEAQ. The CDR3 loop is CASSLVAAGGSDTQYF. Here the CDR3 DNA reads TGTGCCAGCAGCTTAGTCGCAGCGGGGGGGTCAGATACGCAGTATTTT.

This sequence joins TRBV19 and TRBJ1-5, with no clear D. The CDR3 covers 15 residues. Trimming stripped 4 bases from V and 1 base from J, with 11 bases between. The germline CDR1 and CDR2 sequences are LNHDA and SQIVND (reference sequence). The CDR3 DNA follows: TGTGCCAGTAGTACAGAGGGCAGGAGCAATCAGCCCCAGCATTTT. Translation: CASSTEGRSNQPQHF.

The table lists this clonotype with many counts. The genes are TRBV7-9 and TRBJ1-1; TRBD1 might be the D (5 bases). V dropped 1 base and J dropped 2 bases, with 14 bases sitting between them. The CDR3 is 16 amino acids. Germline CDR1 reads SEHNR; CDR2 reads FQNEAQ (reference sequence). The CDR3 here is CASSLDIGWDNTEAFF. Here the CDR3 DNA reads TGTGCCAGCAGCTTAGATATAGGCTGGGACAACACTGAAGCTTTCTTT.

On this clonotype itself: The junction and the germline gene differ at one end; a read error may be behind it. The chain links TRBV6-5 to TRBJ2-5; possible D gene TRBD1, 5 bases. There are 15 residues in the CDR3. CDR1 and CDR2 (germline): MNHEY, SVGAGI. The CDR3 region is CASSSYSGGQETQNF. CDR3 nucleotide sequence: TGTGCCAGCAGTTCCTACTCTGGCGGACAAGAGACCCAGAACTTC.

For this clonotype: One base away lies a much larger clone, so this may be a sequencing read error. Given the absence of the conserved phenylalanine or tryptophan at the CDR3 end, a read error is likely. V usage is TRBV23-1 and J usage is TRBJ1-5, with 8 bases identical to TRBD1. TRBV23-1 is known as an ORF, though its function is uncertain. Trimming cost V 9 bases and J 2 bases; bases outside gene matches: 3. This CDR3 comprises 13 residues. CDR3 protein: CASPGQGNQPQHL. The CDR3 DNA reads TGCGCCAGTCCGGGACAGGGCAATCAGCCCCAGCATCTT.

This clonotype was picked up a small number of times. This chain connects TRBV13 to TRBJ2-1; D unclear. This CDR3 has 14 residues. Trimming took 1 base from V and 1 from J, leaving 5 bases between them. From germline, CDR1 is PRHDT and CDR2 FYEKMQ (reference sequence). This chain's CDR3 is CASSLARSYNEQFF. The CDR3 nucleotides read TGTGCCAGCAGCTTAGCCAGGTCCTACAATGAGCAGTTCTTC. Combining the CDR3 with reference TRBV13 and TRBJ2-1 gives the whole variable domain AAGVIQSPRHLIKEKRETATLKCYPIPRHDTVYWYQQGPGQDPQFLISFYEKMQSDKGSIPDRFSAQQFSDYHSELNMSSLELGDSALYFCASSLARSYNEQFFGPGTRLTVL.

The table lists this clonotype with many counts. The chain is built from TRBV6-5 and TRBJ1-1; possibly TRBD1 for D (6 bases). The CDR3 runs to 15 residues. The V gene's germline CDR1 is MNHEY and CDR2 SVGAGI. Trimming cost V 5 bases and J 4 bases, with 17 bases left between them. Here the CDR3 DNA reads TGTGCCAGCAGTCCCCCCGTGGGGGGGGCCACTGAAGCTTTCTTT. It translates to CASSPPVGGATEAFF.

The chain employs TRBV20-1 and TRBJ2-1; D may be TRBD1 or TRBD2 (6 bases each). V was trimmed by 3 bases and J by 5 bases, leaving 17 bases between them. Looked up from germline, CDR1 is DFQATT and CDR2 is SNEGSKA (reference sequence). This CDR3 is 15 amino acids long. CDR3 sequence reads: CSARDFGGTNNEQFF. The CDR3 DNA reads TGCAGTGCTAGGGACTTTGGCGGGACAAACAATGAGCAGTTCTTC.